Listed below are T cell receptor beta chains from one sample, sequenced in a study of early T cells in non-severe SARS-CoV-2 infection. TCRdb re-analysed the 5' RACE reads in MiXCR, keeping a single row per CDR3 protein. Of about 26,000 distinct CDR3 sequences in the sample, less than 4.5% were seen once. Sequencing input: whole blood. These receptors were collected from an adult who was a healthcare worker with PCR-confirmed SARS-CoV-2 infection or an uninfected control (not recorded which). CDR3s include the opening cysteine and the closing phenylalanine or tryptophan. The D gene is left open where the match is weak. Where a row states a size, it is once, few, many or the class of an expanded clone; other rows omit it.

d_call j_call clone_size v_call cdr3_aa cdr3_nt
TRBD1 TRBJ1-2 many TRBV28 CASSPGTGNYGYTF TGTGCCAGCAGTCCCGGGACAGGGAACTATGGCTACACCTTC
- TRBJ1-5 many TRBV20-1 CSATTSEPQHF TGCAGTGCAACAACTAGCGAGCCCCAGCATTTT
- TRBJ1-6 - TRBV2 CASRVESSYNSPLHF TGTGCCAGCAGGGTTGAGAGCTCCTATAATTCACCCCTCCACTTT
TRBD1 TRBJ2-1 - TRBV12-3/TRBV12-4 CASGTGDEQFF TGTGCCAGCGGTACAGGGGATGAGCAGTTCTTC
- TRBJ2-7 many TRBV28 CASSLTGDYEQYF TGTGCCAGCAGTTTAACAGGCGACTACGAGCAGTACTTC
- TRBJ2-1 many TRBV6-5 CASSPTVSPSPFF TGTGCCAGCAGTCCGACAGTGAGTCCATCCCCGTTCTTC
TRBD2 TRBJ2-2 many TRBV10-1 CASSESTKAGGPSTGELFF TGCGCCAGCAGTGAGTCGACGAAAGCGGGGGGGCCCAGCACCGGGGAGCTGTTTTTT
TRBD1 TRBJ1-2 many TRBV5-4 CASSVGQPLNGYTF TGTGCCAGCAGCGTGGGACAGCCCCTGAATGGCTACACCTTC
TRBD1 TRBJ2-5 - TRBV7-6 CASSLDRGSFETQYF TGTGCCAGCAGCTTGGACAGGGGCTCCTTTGAGACCCAGTACTTC
TRBD1 TRBJ2-2 many TRBV28 CASSLPTGGKTGELFF TGTGCCAGCAGTTTACCTACAGGGGGGAAGACCGGGGAGCTGTTTTTT
- TRBJ1-2 few TRBV29-1 CSVEVHTYGYTF TGCAGCGTTGAAGTACATACGTATGGCTACACCTTC
- TRBJ2-2 many TRBV7-6 CASSSATGANTGELFF TGTGCCAGCAGCTCCGCGACAGGCGCGAACACCGGGGAGCTGTTTTTT
TRBD1 TRBJ2-3 many TRBV12-3/TRBV12-4 CASRTGISTDTQYF TGTGCCAGCAGGACAGGGATTAGCACAGATACGCAGTATTTT
TRBD2 TRBJ2-5 many TRBV7-9 CASSLGNSGGETQYF TGTGCCAGCAGCTTAGGAAATAGCGGGGGAGAGACCCAGTACTTC
TRBD1 TRBJ1-2 many TRBV19 CASSTTGGLPYTF TGTGCCAGTAGTACCACAGGGGGCCTTCCTTACACCTTC
- TRBJ1-5 many TRBV20-1 CSANPGVGQPQHF TGCAGTGCAAACCCAGGGGTTGGTCAGCCCCAGCATTTT
TRBD2 TRBJ2-2 many TRBV2 CASSSGGQTYANTGELFF TGTGCCAGCAGCAGCGGGGGGCAGACTTACGCGAACACCGGGGAGCTGTTTTTT
- TRBJ2-2 - TRBV5-6 CASSSFNRNTGELFF TGTGCCAGCAGCTCATTCAACAGGAACACCGGGGAGCTGTTTTTT
- TRBJ1-3 many TRBV2 CASKRGYGNTIYF TGTGCCAGCAAGCGAGGGTACGGAAACACCATATATTTT
- TRBJ1-1 many TRBV12-3/TRBV12-4 CASSFDKNTEAFF TGTGCCAGCAGTTTTGACAAGAACACTGAAGCTTTCTTT
- TRBJ2-7 many TRBV29-1 CSVETAAYEQYF TGCAGCGTTGAAACGGCAGCCTACGAGCAGTACTTC
TRBD1 TRBJ1-2 many TRBV5-4 CASRITGGGGYTF TGTGCCAGCAGGATAACAGGGGGCGGCGGCTACACCTTC
- TRBJ2-2 many TRBV11-3 CASSPNPGPGELFF TGTGCCAGCAGCCCAAACCCGGGGCCCGGGGAGCTGTTTTTT
TRBD1 TRBJ2-3 few TRBV10-2 CASTRTGGSVTPDTQYF TGCGCCAGCACGCGGACAGGGGGCTCCGTGACGCCCGATACGCAGTATTTT
- TRBJ1-4 once TRBV6-2/TRBV6-3 CASPGPDGEKLFF TGTGCCAGCCCCGGACCGGATGGTGAAAAACTGTTTTTT
- TRBJ2-5 many TRBV10-1 CASRCTQETQYF TGCGCCAGCAGATGCACGCAAGAGACCCAGTACTTC
- TRBJ2-7 many TRBV7-2 CASSLARDYEQYF TGTGCCAGCAGCTTAGCCAGGGACTACGAGCAGTACTTC
TRBD1 TRBJ1-1 many TRBV11-2 CASSFHRGNTEAFF TGTGCCAGCAGCTTTCACAGGGGGAACACTGAAGCTTTCTTT
TRBD1 TRBJ2-7 many TRBV19 CASSMGTGWTYEQYF TGTGCCAGTAGTATGGGGACAGGGTGGACCTACGAGCAGTACTTC
- TRBJ1-5 many TRBV5-1 CASSLEGDNNQPQHF TGCGCCAGCAGCTTGGAAGGAGACAACAATCAGCCCCAGCATTTT
- TRBJ1-1 - TRBV6-1 CASSEQGGLVTEAFF TGTGCCAGCAGTGAACAAGGGGGTTTGGTCACTGAAGCTTTCTTT
TRBD2 TRBJ2-2 many TRBV7-2 CASSLGLAHTGELFF TGTGCCAGCAGCCTAGGACTAGCGCACACCGGGGAGCTGTTTTTT
TRBD1 TRBJ1-2 - TRBV12-3/TRBV12-4 CASSSQDRDRYTF TGTGCCAGCAGTTCCCAGGACAGGGACCGCTACACCTTC
- TRBJ2-7 - TRBV5-1 CASSLGRGGHSYEQYF TGCGCCAGCAGCTTGGGACGAGGGGGGCACTCCTACGAGCAGTACTTC